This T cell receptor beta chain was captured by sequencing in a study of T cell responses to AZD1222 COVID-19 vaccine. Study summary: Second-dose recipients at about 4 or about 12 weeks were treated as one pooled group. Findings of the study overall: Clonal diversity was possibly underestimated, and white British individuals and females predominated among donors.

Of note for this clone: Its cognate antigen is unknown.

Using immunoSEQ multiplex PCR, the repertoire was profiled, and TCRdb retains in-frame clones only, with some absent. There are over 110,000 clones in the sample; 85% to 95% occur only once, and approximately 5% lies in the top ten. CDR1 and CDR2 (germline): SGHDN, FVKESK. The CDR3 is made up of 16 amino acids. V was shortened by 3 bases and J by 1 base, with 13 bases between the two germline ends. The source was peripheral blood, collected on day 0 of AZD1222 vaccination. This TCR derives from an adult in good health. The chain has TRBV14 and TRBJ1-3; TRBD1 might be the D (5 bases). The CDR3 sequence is CASSHLGTASGNTIYF. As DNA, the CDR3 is TGTGCCAGCAGCCACTTAGGGACTGCGTCTGGAAACACCATATATTTT.